The 9 T cell receptor beta chains listed next were all sequenced from one sample in a study of cytomegalovirus exposure and HLA in healthy donors. PCR amplification relied on 60 Vbeta primers (plus 13 Jbeta primers). Sequenced by immunoSEQ multiplex PCR; TCRdb stores in-frame clones only, minus some. The top ten hold less than 2.5% of the sample, which has roughly 110,000 clones, about 72% seen once. Sequencing was performed on PBMCs. These receptors were collected from a man aged 18 to 35 in good health and CMV-seronegative.

The V call is TRBV4-3, the J call TRBJ2-7, with a weak D call TRBD1 (6 bases). The germline V gene encodes CDR1 LGHNA and CDR2 YSLEER. CDR3 length: 14 amino acids. Trimming took off 4 bases at V and 3 bases at J, with 13 bases between the two ends. CDR3 in DNA: TGCGCCAGCAGCCCCTTTCCGGACAGCTACGAGCAGTACTTC. It translates to CASSPFPDSYEQYF.

The chain employs TRBV5-5 and TRBJ2-5; 7 bases match TRBD1. The CDR3 is 15 amino acids. Germline V lookup: CDR1 SGHKS, CDR2 YYEKEE (reference sequence). V lost 0 bases, J lost 5 bases, and 7 bases stayed unmatched. Written as DNA, the CDR3 is TGTGCCAGCAGCTTGGCACAGGGGATTGAGGAGACCCAGTACTTC. Translating gives CASSLAQGIEETQYF.

This sequence joins TRBV13 and TRBJ2-1; TRBD2 aligns across 11 bases. V shed 8 bases, J shed 5 bases, and the junction held 11 bases outside the gene matches. The CDR3 consists of 16 residues. Germline CDR1 is PRHDT and CDR2 is FYEKMQ (reference sequence). CDR3 DNA: TGTGCCAGCCACTCCACGGGACTAGCGGCCGACAATGAGCAGTTCTTC. Protein sequence: CASHSTGLAADNEQFF.

V and J are TRBV4-3 and TRBJ2-7, with D tentatively TRBD1 (5 bases). Per the germline V gene, CDR1 is LGHNA and CDR2 is YSLEER. The CDR3 has 14 amino acids. Trimming left V 1 base short and J 4 bases short, with 11 bases between. The chain's CDR3 is CASSQGRGRYEQYF. In nucleotides, the CDR3 is TGCGCCAGCAGCCAAGGAAGGGGCAGATACGAGCAGTACTTC.

J is TRBJ2-1 and V is TRBV5-6, with 11 bases aligning to TRBD2. J lost 8 bases, V lost 1 base, and 11 bases had no gene match. Germline V lookup: CDR1 SGHDT, CDR2 YYEEEE. The CDR3 has 17 residues. The CDR3 spells CASSLYEVAGGVDEQFF. CDR3 DNA sequence: TGTGCCAGCAGCTTGTATGAGGTAGCGGGGGGGGTAGATGAGCAGTTCTTC.

The chain's CDR3 is CASSFSGGAGTDTQYF. In DNA form, the CDR3 reads TGTGCCAGCAGCTTTAGCGGGGGGGCCGGGACAGATACGCAGTATTTT. J is TRBJ2-3 and V is TRBV7-2, with 11 bases matching TRBD2. CDR3 length: 16 residues. Germline V gene sequence: CDR1 SGHTA, CDR2 FQGNSA. V gave up 3 bases and J gave up 3 bases; unmatched junction bases: 5. Using reference TRBV7-2 and TRBJ2-3 for the parts outside the CDR3, the full variable domain is GAGVSQSPSNKVTEKGKDVELRCDPISGHTALYWYRQSLGQGLEFLIYFQGNSAPDKSGLPSDRFSAERTGGSVSTLTIQRTQQEDSAVYLCASSFSGGAGTDTQYFGPGTRLTVL.

This clone occurred once. This chain joins TRBV7-9 and TRBJ2-7, with D possibly matching TRBD2 (7 bases). Germline values: CDR1 SEHNR, CDR2 FQNEAQ (reference sequence). V was cut by 3 bases and J by 3 bases, with 15 bases left in between. The CDR3 has 15 amino acids. DNA for the CDR3: TGTGCCAGCAGCTTCCCTGAGGGGGGGGACTACGAGCAGTACTTC. This translates into CASSFPEGGDYEQYF.

This chain links TRBV5-3 with TRBJ2-1, with 9 bases identical to TRBD1. TRBV5-3 is annotated as an ORF whose role is uncertain. The CDR3 totals 14 residues. V was pared by 2 bases and J by 8 bases, with 5 bases of the junction left unmatched. The CDR3 nucleotides read TGTGCCAGAAGCTTCACAGGGGGCGTCGATGAGCAGTTCTTC. Encoded protein: CARSFTGGVDEQFF.

The chain has TRBV28 and TRBJ1-5; weak D call: TRBD1 (5 bases). CDR1 is MDHEN and CDR2 is SYDVKM in the germline V gene. Trimming removed 3 bases from V and 7 bases from J, with 13 bases in between. There are 14 residues in the CDR3. CDR3 region: CASSFQGGEQPQHF. The CDR3 bases are TGTGCCAGCAGTTTTCAGGGAGGAGAACAGCCCCAGCATTTT.